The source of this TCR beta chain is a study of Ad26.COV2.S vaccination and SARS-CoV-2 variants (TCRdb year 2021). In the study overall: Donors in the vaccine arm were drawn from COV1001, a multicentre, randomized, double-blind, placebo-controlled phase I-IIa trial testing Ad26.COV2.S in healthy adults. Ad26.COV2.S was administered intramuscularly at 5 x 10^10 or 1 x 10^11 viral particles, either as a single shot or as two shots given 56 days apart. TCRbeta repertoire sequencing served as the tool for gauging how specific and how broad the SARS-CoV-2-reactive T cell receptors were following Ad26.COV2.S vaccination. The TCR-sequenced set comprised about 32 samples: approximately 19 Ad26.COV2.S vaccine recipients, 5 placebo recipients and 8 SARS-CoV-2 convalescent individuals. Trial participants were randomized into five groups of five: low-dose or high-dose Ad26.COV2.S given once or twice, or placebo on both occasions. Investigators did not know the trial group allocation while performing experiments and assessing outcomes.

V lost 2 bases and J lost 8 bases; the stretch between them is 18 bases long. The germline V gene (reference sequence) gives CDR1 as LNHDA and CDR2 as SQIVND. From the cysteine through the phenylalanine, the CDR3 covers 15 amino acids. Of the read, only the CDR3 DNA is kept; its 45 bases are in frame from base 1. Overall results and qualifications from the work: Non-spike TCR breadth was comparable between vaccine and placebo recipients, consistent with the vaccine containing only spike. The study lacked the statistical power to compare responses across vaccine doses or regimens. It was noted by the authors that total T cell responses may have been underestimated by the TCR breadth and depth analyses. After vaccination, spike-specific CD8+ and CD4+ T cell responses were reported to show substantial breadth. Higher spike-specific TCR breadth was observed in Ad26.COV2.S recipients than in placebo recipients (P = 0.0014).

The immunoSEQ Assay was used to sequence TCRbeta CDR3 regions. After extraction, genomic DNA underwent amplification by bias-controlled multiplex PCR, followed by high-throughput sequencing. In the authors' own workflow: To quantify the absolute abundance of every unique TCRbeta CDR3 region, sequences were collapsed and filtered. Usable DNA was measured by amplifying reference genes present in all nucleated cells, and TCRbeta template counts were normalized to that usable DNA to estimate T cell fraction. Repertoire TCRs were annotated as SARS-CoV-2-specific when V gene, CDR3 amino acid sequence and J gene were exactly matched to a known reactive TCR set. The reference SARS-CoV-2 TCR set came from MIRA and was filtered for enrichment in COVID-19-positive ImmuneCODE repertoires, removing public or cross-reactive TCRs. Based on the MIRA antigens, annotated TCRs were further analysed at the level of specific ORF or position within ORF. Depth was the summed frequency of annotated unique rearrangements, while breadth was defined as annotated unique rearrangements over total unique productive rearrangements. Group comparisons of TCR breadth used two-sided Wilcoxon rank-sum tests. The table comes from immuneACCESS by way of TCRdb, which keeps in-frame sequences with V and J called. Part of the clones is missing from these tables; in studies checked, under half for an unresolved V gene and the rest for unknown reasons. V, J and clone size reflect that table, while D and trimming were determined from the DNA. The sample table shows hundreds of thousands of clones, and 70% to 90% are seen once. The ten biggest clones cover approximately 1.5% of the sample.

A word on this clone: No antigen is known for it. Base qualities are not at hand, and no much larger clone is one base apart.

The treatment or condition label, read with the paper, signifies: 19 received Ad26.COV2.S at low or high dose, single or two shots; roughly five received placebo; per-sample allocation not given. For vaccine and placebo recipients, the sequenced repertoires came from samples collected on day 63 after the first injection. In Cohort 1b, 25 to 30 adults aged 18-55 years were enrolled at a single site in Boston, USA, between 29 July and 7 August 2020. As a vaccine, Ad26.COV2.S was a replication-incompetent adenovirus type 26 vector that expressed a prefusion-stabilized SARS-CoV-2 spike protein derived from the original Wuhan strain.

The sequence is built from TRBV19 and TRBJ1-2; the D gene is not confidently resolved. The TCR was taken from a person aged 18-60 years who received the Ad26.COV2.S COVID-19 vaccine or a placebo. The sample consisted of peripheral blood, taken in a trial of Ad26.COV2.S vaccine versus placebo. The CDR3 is CASSINRTPTGGYTF. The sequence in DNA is TGTGCCAGTAGTATAAACCGGACCCCGACGGGAGGCTACACCTTC.